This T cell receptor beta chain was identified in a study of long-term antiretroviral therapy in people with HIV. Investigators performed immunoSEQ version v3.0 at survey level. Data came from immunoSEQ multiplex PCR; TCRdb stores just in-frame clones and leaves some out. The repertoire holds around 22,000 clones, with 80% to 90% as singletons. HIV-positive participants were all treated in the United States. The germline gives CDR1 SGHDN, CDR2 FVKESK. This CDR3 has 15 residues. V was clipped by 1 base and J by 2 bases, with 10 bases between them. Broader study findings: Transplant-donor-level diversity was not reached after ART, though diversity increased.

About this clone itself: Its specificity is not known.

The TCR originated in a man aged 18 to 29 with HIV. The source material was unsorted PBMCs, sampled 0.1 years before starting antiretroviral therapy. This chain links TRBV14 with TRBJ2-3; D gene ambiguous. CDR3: CASSQGRHYTDTQYF. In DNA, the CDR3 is TGTGCCAGCAGCCAAGGACGGCACTACACAGATACGCAGTATTTT.